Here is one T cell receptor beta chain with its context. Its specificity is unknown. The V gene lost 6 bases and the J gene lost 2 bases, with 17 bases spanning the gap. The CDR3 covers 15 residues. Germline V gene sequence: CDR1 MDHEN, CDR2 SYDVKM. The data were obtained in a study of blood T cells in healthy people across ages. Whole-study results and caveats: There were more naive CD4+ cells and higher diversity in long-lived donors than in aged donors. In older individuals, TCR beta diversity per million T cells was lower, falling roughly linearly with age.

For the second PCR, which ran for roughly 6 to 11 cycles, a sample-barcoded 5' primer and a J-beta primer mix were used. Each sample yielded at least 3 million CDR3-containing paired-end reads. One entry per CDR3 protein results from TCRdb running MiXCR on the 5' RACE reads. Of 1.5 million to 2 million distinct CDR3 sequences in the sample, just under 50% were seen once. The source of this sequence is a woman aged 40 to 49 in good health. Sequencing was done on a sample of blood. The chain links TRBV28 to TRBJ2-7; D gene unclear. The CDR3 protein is CASRGTGSSPYEQYF. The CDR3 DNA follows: TGTGCCAGCAGAGGAACCGGTTCTTCACCCTACGAGCAGTACTTC.